This T cell receptor beta chain was observed in a study of radiotherapy plus CTLA-4 blockade in lung cancer. In the study overall: Overall, approximately 17% of patients showed an objective response, while about 30% attained disease control.

About this clone itself: Antigen: not known.

Study findings and constraints: Early blood T cell clone dynamics, with interferon-beta, were reported to best predict response. Some TCR clones had been derived from tumors. These clones expanded in peripheral blood after radiotherapy plus ipilimumab.

With 7 bases removed from V and 7 bases from J, the gap between germline ends came to 13 bases. The CDR3 covers 11 residues. In germline, CDR1 is SQVTM, CDR2 ANQGSEA. Repertoires were generated with immunoSEQ multiplex PCR, while TCRdb's copy carries only in-frame clones and drops some. The sample carries 56,000 or so clones, 70% to 80% recorded once. Those patients who had chemo-refractory metastatic non-small-cell lung cancer were given focal radiation along with CTLA-4 blockade through ipilimumab. The rearrangement uses TRBV29-1 and TRBJ1-2; a weak D match, TRBD1 (6 bases). This specimen was peripheral blood, taken from a patient treated with radiotherapy plus ipilimumab. This TCR came from a human donor with non-small cell lung cancer who had a complete response to radiotherapy plus ipilimumab. The chain's CDR3 is CSAAQGAGYTF. CDR3 coding DNA: TGCAGCGCAGCACAGGGAGCTGGCTACACCTTC.